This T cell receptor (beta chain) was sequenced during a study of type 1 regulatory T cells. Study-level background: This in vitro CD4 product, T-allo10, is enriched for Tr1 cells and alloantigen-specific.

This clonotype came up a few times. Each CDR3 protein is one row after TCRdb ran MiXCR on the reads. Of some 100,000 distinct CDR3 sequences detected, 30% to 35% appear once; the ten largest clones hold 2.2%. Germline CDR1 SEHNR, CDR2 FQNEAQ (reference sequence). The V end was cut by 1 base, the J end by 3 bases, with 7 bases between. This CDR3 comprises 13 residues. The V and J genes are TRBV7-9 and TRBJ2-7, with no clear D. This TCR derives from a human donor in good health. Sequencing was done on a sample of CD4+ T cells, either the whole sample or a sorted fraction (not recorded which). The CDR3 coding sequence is TGTGCCAGCAGCTTAGAAGTCAGCTACGAGCAGTACTTC. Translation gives CASSLEVSYEQYF.